Below are 25 T cell receptor beta chains sequenced from a single sample in a study of vaccination and CD4 T cells after COVID-19. Documented treatment: roughly ten-day PBMC culture with coronavirus spike peptide pools or control peptides (ViraFEST assay). The study sequenced cultured CD4+ T cell DNA using the Oncomine TCR Beta short-read assay. TCRdb itself ran the PCR reads through MiXCR, one entry per CDR3 protein. Of fewer than 16,000 distinct CDR3 sequences detected, 53% appear once; the ten largest clones hold over 9%. Antigens for these TCRs are unknown. Sequencing was done on a sample of CD4+ T cells from blood, cultured in vitro. These receptors came from a human donor who had recovered from COVID-19.

This clonotype was seen more than once but under ten times. The chain joins TRBV2 to TRBJ1-5; maybe TRBD1 (6 bases). Germline V gene lookup returns CDR1 SNHLY and CDR2 FYNNEI. With 6 bases removed from V and 7 bases from J, the gap between germline ends came to 13 bases. CDR3 size: 13 residues. CDR3 sequence reads: CASRYRDPQPQHF. In DNA, the CDR3 is TGTGCCAGCAGGTACAGGGATCCCCAGCCCCAGCATTTT.

This clonotype has only a few counts. The chain joins TRBV6-1 to TRBJ1-2; D uncertain. The CDR3 is made up of 13 amino acids. V lost 11 bases, J lost 4 bases, and 17 bases lay in between. Germline V gives CDR1 MNHNS, CDR2 SASEGT. The CDR3 sequence is CASKGEGGYGYTF. The CDR3 DNA is TGTGCCTCCAAAGGCGAGGGAGGCTATGGCTACACCTTC.

The CDR3 region is CASSVRSGGTYEQYF. The CDR3 bases are TGCGCCAGCAGCGTACGGAGCGGGGGGACCTACGAGCAGTACTTC. The rearrangement uses TRBV10-1 and TRBJ2-7; 9 positions match TRBD2. This CDR3 has 15 amino acids. Germline CDR1 and CDR2: WNHNN and SYGVQD (reference sequence). V lost 6 bases and J lost 2; bases outside the gene matches: 8.

This chain uses TRBV28 with TRBJ2-2; D is possibly TRBD2 (6 bases). Germline V gene sequence: CDR1 MDHEN, CDR2 SYDVKM. CDR3 length: 16 residues. Trimming removed 5 bases at V and 2 bases at J, with 15 bases between. The CDR3 DNA is TGTGCCAGCAGTCCGCGGGGTAGGGGAAACACCGGGGAGCTGTTTTTT. It encodes CASSPRGRGNTGELFF.

This clonotype was found a few times. The CDR3 protein is CASSQGINYNEQFF. In DNA, the CDR3 is TGTGCCAGCAGCCAGGGAATCAACTACAATGAGCAGTTCTTC. V usage is TRBV7-2 and J usage is TRBJ2-1, with TRBD1 as a possible D gene (5 bases). Germline V gene sequence: CDR1 SGHTA, CDR2 FQGNSA. The CDR3 extends over 14 amino acids. The ends were cut back, 5 bases at V and 3 bases at J, with 11 bases in the middle.

This clonotype was observed a few times. This chain connects TRBV7-9 to TRBJ2-7, with a tentative D call TRBD1 (5 bases). This CDR3 spans 14 amino acids. V lost 4 bases and J lost 3, with 13 bases in between. CDR1 is SEHNR and CDR2 is FQNEAQ in the germline V gene (reference sequence). The CDR3 sequence: CASSSGGQGYEQYF. The CDR3 nucleotides read TGTGCCAGCAGCTCTGGTGGGCAGGGCTACGAGCAGTACTTC. The full variable domain, in which reference TRBV7-9 and TRBJ2-7 provide the parts outside the CDR3, is DTGVSQNPRHKITKRGQNVTFRCDPISEHNRLYWYRQTLGQGPEFLTYFQNEAQLEKSRLLSDRFSAERPKGSFSTLEIQRTEQGDSAMYLCASSSGGQGYEQYFGPGTRLTVT.

There are a few counts of this clonotype. The DNA for the CDR3 is TGCGCCAGCAGCTTGGAGCCCTTGGGGCCAAAATCCTATGGCTACACCTTC. It translates to CASSLEPLGPKSYGYTF. The V and J genes are TRBV5-1 and TRBJ1-2; a weak D match, TRBD1 (5 bases). The CDR3 consists of 17 residues. Germline V gene sequence: CDR1 SGHRS, CDR2 YFSETQ. Trimming left V 0 bases short and J 4 bases short, with 19 bases between. Combining the CDR3 with reference TRBV5-1 and TRBJ1-2 gives the whole variable domain KAGVTQTPRYLIKTRGQQVTLSCSPISGHRSVSWYQQTPGQGLQFLFEYFSETQRNKGNFPGRFSGRQFSNSRSEMNVSTLELGDSALYLCASSLEPLGPKSYGYTFGSGTRLTVV.

The chain is built from TRBV28 and TRBJ2-7; 10 nucleotides match TRBD1. This CDR3 is 14 amino acids long. J gave up 6 bases and V 6 bases, and 8 bases lay outside the gene matches. CDR1 and CDR2 (germline): MDHEN, SYDVKM. The CDR3 DNA reads TGTGCCAGCAGAACGGGACAGGGGCTGCGCGAGCAGTACTTC. It codes for CASRTGQGLREQYF.

This chain uses TRBV5-1 with TRBJ1-5, with 9 bases lining up with TRBD1. The J segment lost 4 bases and the V segment lost 4 bases, leaving 3 bases of the junction unmatched. The CDR3 totals 14 residues. Germline-derived CDR1 and CDR2 are SGHRS and YFSETQ. This CDR3 is CASSPGTGNQPQHF. CDR3 nucleotide sequence: TGCGCCAGCAGCCCCGGGACAGGGAATCAGCCCCAGCATTTT.

The CDR3 protein is CASSPKPPGTIVRHTDTQYF. The CDR3 DNA is TGCGCCAGCAGCCCTAAGCCCCCCGGGACTATTGTCAGACACACAGATACGCAGTATTTT. The chain carries TRBV5-1 and TRBJ2-3, with 7 bases identical to TRBD2. Trimming at V came to 4 bases and at J to 2 bases, leaving 22 bases not matched to a gene. The CDR3 has 20 amino acids. Germline V CDR1 and CDR2: SGHRS, YFSETQ.

Worth noting for this clonotype: At one boundary the junction diverges from the germline segment, which might be a read error. The rearrangement links TRBV7-7 to TRBJ2-3; D is unclear. The CDR3 is 13 residues long. Germline V gives CDR1 SSHAT, CDR2 FNYEAQ (reference sequence). The CDR3 spells CASSSGYTDTQYF. CDR3 in DNA: TGTGCTAGCAGCTCCGGATACACAGATACGCAGTATTTT.

This rearrangement joins TRBV28 to TRBJ1-1; no definite D call. Germline-derived CDR1 and CDR2 are MDHEN and SYDVKM. The V and J ends lost 6 bases and 3 bases respectively, with 17 bases between them. The CDR3 contains 15 residues. The CDR3 DNA follows: TGTGCCAGCAGCCCCGCCGGGGAGGGAGACACTGAAGCTTTCTTT. Translating gives CASSPAGEGDTEAFF.

The chain has TRBV19 and TRBJ2-6; possibly TRBD1 or TRBD2 for D (5 bases each). Deletions cut 4 bases from V and 3 bases from J, with 16 bases between. The CDR3 loop spans 17 amino acids. Germline V gene lookup returns CDR1 LNHDA and CDR2 SQIVND (reference sequence). Here the CDR3 reads CASSKSSGLSGANVLTF. The CDR3 DNA is TGTGCCAGTAGTAAATCCTCGGGGCTTAGTGGGGCCAACGTCCTGACTTTC.

This clonotype was counted between two and nine times. The chain has TRBV7-2 and TRBJ2-6, with 7 bases lining up with TRBD1. There are 19 residues in the CDR3. V lost 3 bases and J lost 1; bases outside the gene matches: 12. CDR1 is SGHTA and CDR2 is FQGNSA in the germline V gene. The CDR3 loop is CASSLGQPQTYSGANVLTF. CDR3 in DNA: TGTGCCAGCAGCTTGGGACAGCCCCAAACCTATTCTGGGGCCAACGTCCTGACTTTC.

The chain recombines TRBV6-1 with TRBJ2-7; TRBD2 matches 7 bases. CDR1 is MNHNS and CDR2 is SASEGT in the germline V gene. V gave up 4 bases and J gave up 3 bases; unmatched junction bases: 6. The CDR3 totals 14 residues. The CDR3 DNA reads as TGTGCCAGCAGTGGGGGGGGAGTCGGCTACGAGCAGTACTTC. The encoded protein is CASSGGGVGYEQYF.

The genes are TRBV7-2 and TRBJ2-4; D is possibly TRBD1 or TRBD2 (5 bases each). Per germline, CDR1 SGHTA and CDR2 FQGNSA. V was shortened by 3 bases and J by 14 bases, with 17 bases between the two germline ends. This CDR3 is built from 13 residues. The CDR3 nucleotides read TGTGCCAGCAGCTTGCGAATCCGGGACCCTAAGTACTTC. Its translation: CASSLRIRDPKYF.

The chain carries TRBV6-5 and TRBJ2-5, with TRBD2 matching 13 bases. Trimming at V came to 0 bases and at J to 4 bases, leaving 17 bases not matched to a gene. Germline assignment: CDR1 MNHEY and CDR2 SVGAGI. This CDR3 contains 21 residues. The CDR3 DNA reads TGTGCCAGCAGTTACTCGAAACTAGCGGGGGGGGAGGGAACCGCACGAGAGACCCAGTACTTC. Encoded protein: CASSYSKLAGGEGTARETQYF.

The chain carries TRBV20-1 and TRBJ2-1, with 7 bases matching TRBD1. With 0 bases clipped from V and 2 bases from J, the junction kept 10 bases outside the gene matches. The CDR3 covers 17 residues. CDR1 and CDR2 from the germline V gene are DFQATT and SNEGSKA (reference sequence). The CDR3 protein is CSAREYRGGGTYNEQFF. Here the CDR3 DNA reads TGCAGTGCTAGAGAATACAGGGGTGGGGGTACCTACAATGAGCAGTTCTTC.

This chain joins TRBV19 and TRBJ2-4, with TRBD1 matching 9 bases. J lost 8 bases, V lost 3 bases, and 11 bases had no gene match. In germline, CDR1 is LNHDA, CDR2 SQIVND (reference sequence). The CDR3 is 16 residues long. CDR3: CASSILPNRGLDIQYF. In nucleotides, the CDR3 is TGTGCCAGTAGTATCTTACCCAACAGGGGGCTAGACATTCAGTACTTC.

The CDR3 spells CASSNQQGRTSEAFF. DNA for the CDR3: TGTGCCAGCAGCAACCAACAGGGCCGAACATCTGAAGCTTTCTTT. The chain uses TRBV7-9 and TRBJ1-1, with D tentatively TRBD1 (6 bases). V lost 5 bases, J lost 6 bases, and 19 bases lay in between. The germline CDR1 and CDR2 sequences are SEHNR and FQNEAQ (reference sequence). The CDR3 has 15 amino acids.

This sequence joins TRBV19 and TRBJ2-7; 11 nucleotides agree with TRBD1. The CDR3 totals 15 residues. Trimming cost V 3 bases and J 5 bases; bases outside gene matches: 6. The germline V gene encodes CDR1 LNHDA and CDR2 SQIVND (reference sequence). CDR3 protein: CASSIGQGALNEQYF. As DNA, the CDR3 is TGTGCCAGTAGTATTGGACAGGGGGCCTTGAACGAGCAGTACTTC.

The chain has TRBV6-1 and TRBJ2-7; D gene ambiguous. CDR3 size: 16 residues. From germline, CDR1 is MNHNS and CDR2 SASEGT. V was pared by 5 bases and J by 1 base, with 18 bases between. The CDR3: CASSIPPTGGSYEQYF. As DNA, the CDR3 is TGTGCCAGCAGTATTCCGCCAACTGGCGGTTCCTACGAGCAGTACTTC.

The V gene is TRBV24-1, the J gene TRBJ2-7; the match to TRBD1 covers 7 bases. This CDR3 has 14 amino acids. V shed 4 bases and J 4 bases; nucleotides not matched to a gene: 6. From germline, CDR1 is KGHDR and CDR2 SFDVKD. For the CDR3, the DNA is TGTGCCACCAGTGACCCAGGACAGGCGTACGAGCAGTACTTC. Protein sequence: CATSDPGQAYEQYF.

This clonotype turned up a few times. The CDR3 is CASSLWTGTRTDTQYF. CDR3 DNA: TGTGCCAGCAGCCTATGGACAGGGACCCGCACAGATACGCAGTATTTT. This chain joins TRBV11-1 and TRBJ2-3; 8 bases are shared with TRBD1. Per germline, CDR1 SGHAT and CDR2 FQDESV (reference sequence). V dropped 5 bases and J dropped 1; count of bases not matched to a gene: 8. The CDR3 loop spans 16 amino acids.

This clonotype turned up a few times. The V and J genes are TRBV19 and TRBJ2-5, with 9 positions matching TRBD2. Germline values: CDR1 LNHDA, CDR2 SQIVND (reference sequence). With 4 bases clipped from V and 4 bases from J, the junction kept 10 bases outside the gene matches. CDR3 length equals 16 residues. CDR3 nucleotides: TGTGCCAGTAGTACACGATCGGGACTAGCCTTAGAGACCCAGTACTTC. Its protein is CASSTRSGLALETQYF.